Below, 21 T cell receptor beta chains from the same sample are listed, as sequenced in a study of shared clonotypes between healthy human individuals. Profiling relied on immunoSEQ multiplex PCR, and the TCRdb table lists in-frame clones only, not all of them. The sample has over a million clones, 98% to 99% seen once. Sequencing input: naive CD4+ T cells sorted from blood. Specified subset: CD45RA+ positively selected. These receptors all come from a man aged 25 to 40 in good health.

In DNA, the CDR3 is TGTGCCACCAGCAGAGATGTCCCAGGGGGAGGCTACACCTTC. It translates to CATSRDVPGGGYTF. J is TRBJ1-2 and V is TRBV15, with 7 positions matching TRBD1. V gave up 0 bases and J gave up 8 bases; unmatched junction bases: 6. Germline assignment: CDR1 LNHNV and CDR2 YYDKDF (reference sequence). The CDR3 spans 14 residues.

The rearrangement links TRBV19 to TRBJ1-2; the D gene is possibly TRBD1 (6 bases). V was trimmed by 4 bases and J by 4 bases, leaving 19 bases between them. The CDR3 totals 16 residues. In germline, CDR1 is LNHDA, CDR2 SQIVND (reference sequence). CDR3 region: CASSNVLRQVVYGYTF. The CDR3 nucleotides read TGTGCCAGTAGTAATGTCTTACGACAGGTTGTCTATGGCTACACCTTC.

The rearrangement joins TRBV11-3 to TRBJ2-2, with 10 bases matching TRBD2. Unmatched junction bases numbered 7, after V lost 3 bases and J lost 6 bases. CDR1 SGHNT and CDR2 YENEEA come from the germline V gene. The CDR3 consists of 16 residues. CDR3 nucleotide sequence: TGTGCCAGCAGCTTCGGGTTAGCGGGAGGCCCCGGGGAGCTGTTTTTT. Translating gives CASSFGLAGGPGELFF.

This chain uses TRBV4-3 with TRBJ2-7, with 10 nucleotides matching TRBD2. This CDR3 has 16 residues. J was trimmed by 2 bases and V by 2 bases; bases with no gene match: 6. The germline V gene encodes CDR1 LGHNA and CDR2 YSLEER. CDR3 DNA: TGCGCCAGCAGCCAATCCACCGGGACTAGCGCCTACGAGCAGTACTTC. This encodes CASSQSTGTSAYEQYF.

The gene calls are TRBV28 and TRBJ2-7; possible D gene TRBD1, 6 bases. Trimming took off 8 bases at V and 3 bases at J, with 14 bases between the two ends. Looked up from germline, CDR1 is MDHEN and CDR2 is SYDVKM. The CDR3 runs 13 residues. CDR3 sequence: CASLRTGRYEQYF. The CDR3 nucleotides read TGTGCCAGCCTAAGAACAGGGCGCTACGAGCAGTACTTC. Variable domain in full (rest from reference TRBV28 and TRBJ2-7): DVKVTQSSRYLVKRTGEKVFLECVQDMDHENMFWYRQDPGLGLRLIYFSYDVKMKEKGDIPEGYSVSREKKERFSLILESASTNQTSMYLCASLRTGRYEQYFGPGTRLTVT.

This chain joins TRBV5-1 and TRBJ2-1, with TRBD2 as a possible D gene (6 bases). Germline CDR1 and CDR2: SGHRS and YFSETQ. This CDR3 is 13 amino acids long. V was pared by 8 bases and J by 5 bases, with 14 bases between. This chain's CDR3 is CASRTTENNEQFF. The CDR3 DNA is TGCGCCAGTCGGACTACCGAGAACAATGAGCAGTTCTTC.

V is TRBV10-3 and J is TRBJ2-7; 13 nucleotides agree with TRBD2. V was pared by 5 bases and J by 3 bases, with 4 bases of the junction left unmatched. CDR1 ENHRY and CDR2 SYGVKD come from the germline V gene. This CDR3 spans 15 amino acids. The CDR3 region is CAISQTSGRFYEQYF. The DNA for the CDR3 is TGTGCCATCAGTCAGACTAGCGGGAGGTTCTACGAGCAGTACTTC.

The chain carries TRBV7-6 and TRBJ2-2, with D perhaps TRBD2 (5 bases). CDR1 is SGHVS, CDR2 FNYEAQ, per germline. The V and J ends lost 1 base and 4 bases respectively, with 10 bases between them. The CDR3 contains 15 residues. The CDR3 nucleotides read TGTGCCAGCAGCTTAGAGACTAACCCCACCGGGGAGCTGTTTTTT. Its protein product is CASSLETNPTGELFF. The variable domain in full, with the rest retrieved from reference TRBV7-6 and TRBJ2-2, is GAGVSQSPRYKVTKRGQDVALRCDPISGHVSLYWYRQALGQGPEFLTYFNYEAQQDKSGLPNDRFSAERPEGSISTLTIQRTEQRDSAMYRCASSLETNPTGELFFGEGSRLTVL.

This clone was detected only once. The chain employs TRBV7-3 and TRBJ2-1, with 7 nucleotides matching TRBD2. CDR1 is SGHTA, CDR2 FQGTGA, per germline. Trimming removed 1 base from V and 8 bases from J; junction bases left unmatched: 11. The CDR3 covers 16 residues. The CDR3 here is CASSLIGTPREDEQFF. The CDR3 region has the DNA TGTGCCAGCAGCTTAATAGGGACTCCCCGGGAGGATGAGCAGTTCTTC. Drawing the rest from reference TRBV7-3 and TRBJ2-1, the complete variable domain is GAGVSQTPSNKVTEKGKYVELRCDPISGHTALYWYRQSLGQGPEFLIYFQGTGAADDSGLPNDRFFAVRPEGSVSTLKIQRTERGDSAVYLCASSLIGTPREDEQFFGPGTRLTVL.

The table lists this clone with a count of one. At the DNA level, this CDR3 is encoded by other sequences in the same sample as well. This chain uses TRBV9 with TRBJ2-7; TRBD2 matches 7 bases. Trimming removed 2 bases from V and 4 bases from J; junction bases left unmatched: 6. The length of the CDR3 is 14 residues. Germline CDR1 and CDR2: SGDLS and YYNGEE. The CDR3 sequence is CASSVTGGGYEQYF. DNA for the CDR3: TGTGCCAGCAGCGTTACGGGAGGAGGTTACGAGCAGTACTTC.

This chain uses TRBV6-5 with TRBJ2-1; 8 bases map to TRBD1. The CDR3 runs to 14 residues. The germline V gene has CDR1 MNHEY and CDR2 SVGAGI. J lost 7 bases, V lost 7 bases, and 9 bases had no gene match. The CDR3 loop is CASKQDRVRNEQFF. Here the CDR3 DNA reads TGTGCCAGCAAGCAGGACAGGGTGAGGAATGAGCAGTTCTTC.

The rearrangement links TRBV2 to TRBJ1-5; D not certain. CDR3 length: 13 residues. With 11 bases removed from V and 4 bases from J, the gap between germline ends came to 15 bases. The germline gives CDR1 SNHLY, CDR2 FYNNEI. This CDR3 is CALQRRRNQPQHF. For the CDR3, the DNA is TGTGCCTTACAGCGTAGGAGAAATCAGCCCCAGCATTTT.

A note on this clone: Other DNA sequences from this sample encode an identical CDR3 as well. The V call is TRBV5-1, the J call TRBJ2-5, with D perhaps TRBD1 (6 bases). Trimming pared 1 base from V and 1 base from J, leaving 11 bases between. CDR1 is SGHRS and CDR2 is YFSETQ in the germline V gene. The CDR3 is made up of 15 amino acids. The CDR3 DNA follows: TGCGCCAGCAGCTTGCAACAGGGCCCCCAAGAGACCCAGTACTTC. The encoded protein is CASSLQQGPQETQYF.

The V and J genes are TRBV10-3 and TRBJ2-3; D may be TRBD2 (5 bases). V lost 0 bases and J 0 bases, leaving 7 bases between the germline ends. The CDR3 extends over 15 amino acids. Per the germline V gene, CDR1 is ENHRY and CDR2 is SYGVKD. CDR3 in DNA: TGTGCCATCAGTGAGTCTCGCGGGAGCACAGATACGCAGTATTTT. This sequence encodes CAISESRGSTDTQYF.

The chain is built from TRBV2 and TRBJ2-3, with 9 bases lining up with TRBD1. Trimming removed 9 bases from V and 2 bases from J; junction bases left unmatched: 3. In germline, CDR1 is SNHLY, CDR2 FYNNEI. The CDR3 runs to 13 residues. The DNA for the CDR3 is TGTGCCAGGACAGGGGGACCCACAGATACGCAGTATTTT. Protein: CARTGGPTDTQYF.

The CDR3 spells CSVRDSSNTEAFF. In nucleotides, the CDR3 is TGCAGCGTTCGGGACAGCTCGAACACTGAAGCTTTCTTT. This sequence joins TRBV29-1 and TRBJ1-1; 7 nucleotides align to TRBD1. The CDR3 covers 13 residues. Per germline, CDR1 SQVTM and CDR2 ANQGSEA. Trimming removed 5 bases from V and 1 base from J; junction bases left unmatched: 4.

Notes on this clone: Other DNA sequences in this sample translate to the same CDR3. J is TRBJ2-6 and V is TRBV5-1; 7 bases match TRBD1. CDR1 and CDR2 from the germline V gene are SGHRS and YFSETQ. The trim removed 5 bases at V and 2 bases at J, leaving 4 bases unmatched. This CDR3 is 15 amino acids long. As DNA, the CDR3 is TGCGCCAGCAGTCCAGGACAGGCTGGGGCCAACGTCCTGACTTTC. This gives the protein CASSPGQAGANVLTF.

The chain is built from TRBV11-2 and TRBJ2-1; the D gene is possibly TRBD2 (5 bases). V lost 1 base and J lost 4, with 8 bases in between. This CDR3 region has 14 residues. Germline V lookup: CDR1 SGHAT, CDR2 FQNNGV. CDR3 bases: TGTGCCAGCAGCTTAGCCGGACTTTACAATGAGCAGTTCTTC. This translates into CASSLAGLYNEQFF.

The rearrangement uses TRBV15 and TRBJ2-5; D possibly corresponds to TRBD2 (6 bases). Germline CDR1 reads LNHNV; CDR2 reads YYDKDF (reference sequence). Trimming took 6 bases from V and 9 from J, leaving 26 bases between them. There are 16 residues in the CDR3. This chain's CDR3 is CATRTSSGDGLWAQYF. CDR3 in DNA: TGTGCCACCAGAACCTCTTCGGGGGATGGACTTTGGGCCCAGTACTTC.

Points on this clone: One junction end disagrees with the germline gene, perhaps due to a read error. CDR3: CASREGQMSYEQYF. CDR3 in DNA: TGTGCCAGCAGGGAAGGACAGATGTCCTACGAGCAGTACTTC. V gene TRBV6-1 combines with J gene TRBJ2-7; perhaps TRBD1 as D (6 bases). The CDR3 spans 14 residues. Looked up from germline, CDR1 is MNHNS and CDR2 is SASEGT.

The chain has TRBV10-1 and TRBJ2-1; possibly TRBD1 for D (5 bases). This CDR3 contains 15 residues. Trimming removed 8 bases at V and 0 bases at J, with 14 bases between. CDR1 WNHNN and CDR2 SYGVQD come from the germline V gene (reference sequence). The CDR3 here is CASRRIQGSYNEQFF. The CDR3 DNA reads TGCGCCAGCCGAAGGATCCAGGGCTCCTACAATGAGCAGTTCTTC.